This section outlines one T cell receptor (beta chain) sequence together with its context. The target antigen is unknown. These data belong to a study of CD4 T cells in relation to SARS-CoV-2 and coronaviruses. About the study: TCR beta CDR3s were sequenced after roughly nine-day antigen culture of PBMCs. Negative control cultures got HIV-1 Nef peptides or no peptide.

This CDR3 comprises 12 residues. Per the germline V gene, CDR1 is PRHDT and CDR2 is FYEKMQ (reference sequence). Trimming took 4 bases from V and 3 from J, leaving 5 bases between them. Assay: immunoSEQ multiplex PCR; the TCRdb copy retains only in-frame clones and omits some. The sample carries some 16,000 clones, around 77% recorded once. CD4+ T cells from unexposed donors were obtained before the COVID-19 pandemic (2011-2018). The cells were cultured for around ten days before CD4+ T cells were isolated. J is TRBJ2-3 and V is TRBV13; TRBD1 is a possible D gene (5 bases). The source is a human donor in good health. The sequenced sample consisted of CD4+ T cells from PBMCs, cultured in vitro. The CDR3 DNA is TGTGCCAGCAGCTCAGGGACAGATACGCAGTATTTT. This gives the protein CASSSGTDTQYF.